These 23 T cell receptor beta chains were all obtained from the same sample, sequenced in a study of response to subunit inactivated influenza vaccine. TCRdb processed the RT-PCR reads anew with MiXCR; each CDR3 protein has one entry. The sample has about 530,000 distinct CDR3 sequences, around 13% seen once. Material: PBMCs from blood, obtained roughly 45 days after vaccination. The source is a man aged 50-59 years who received an inactivated influenza vaccine.

This clonotype has a handful of counts. CDR3 region: CASSFSRDTQYF. CDR3 nucleotides: TGTGCCAGCAGCTTCAGTAGAGATACGCAGTATTTT. V gene TRBV7-2 combines with J gene TRBJ2-3; D is ambiguous. V gave up 3 bases and J gave up 5 bases, with 6 bases separating them. The CDR3 is made up of 12 amino acids. Germline V gene data show CDR1 as SGHTA and CDR2 as FQGNSA.

This clonotype was counted only a few times. The chain links TRBV6-2 or TRBV6-3 to TRBJ1-5; D perhaps matches TRBD1 (5 bases). Germline V gene data show CDR1 as MNHEY and CDR2 as SVGEGT. This CDR3 has 14 residues. Trimming took off 2 bases at V and 2 bases at J, with 7 bases between the two ends. The chain's CDR3 is CASSYGGGNQPQHF. In DNA form, the CDR3 reads TGTGCCAGCAGTTACGGGGGAGGCAATCAGCCCCAGCATTTT.

CDR3 sequence (DNA): TGCGCCAGCATGCCTTCAGGACAAGAGACCCAGTACTTC. The encoded protein is CASMPSGQETQYF. The chain combines TRBV5-1 with TRBJ2-5, with D hard to call. V was pared by 6 bases and J by 2 bases, with 11 bases between. There are 13 residues in the CDR3. In germline, CDR1 is SGHRS, CDR2 YFSETQ.

This clonotype was observed at least ten times. CDR3 coding DNA: TGTGCCAGCAGCTCAAGTGGGTACAGTCGGGACACTGAAGCTTTCTTT. It is translated as CASSSSGYSRDTEAFF. J is TRBJ1-1 and V is TRBV6-1; D uncertain. With 6 bases removed from V and 3 bases from J, the gap between germline ends came to 20 bases. The CDR3 loop spans 16 amino acids. Germline CDR1 reads MNHNS; CDR2 reads SASEGT.

J is TRBJ2-3 and V is TRBV20-1, with D maybe TRBD1 (6 bases). Germline CDR1 DFQATT, CDR2 SNEGSKA (reference sequence). This CDR3 region has 13 residues. V shed 7 bases and J shed 2 bases, with 13 bases lying between them. In DNA, the CDR3 is TGCAGTGTCAAAAGGGGGACCACAGATACGCAGTATTTT. As protein: CSVKRGTTDTQYF.

This clonotype was seen ten or more times. V is TRBV4-3 and J is TRBJ1-5; no reliable D call. This CDR3 region has 15 residues. Trimming removed 0 bases from V and 3 bases from J, with 9 bases in between. Germline CDR1 reads LGHNA; CDR2 reads YSLEER. In DNA, the CDR3 is TGCGCCAGCAGCCAAGATGCAGGTATCAATCAGCCCCAGCATTTT. This sequence encodes CASSQDAGINQPQHF.

This clonotype was found a few times. V gene TRBV11-3 combines with J gene TRBJ1-4; D gene uncertain. The CDR3 covers 16 residues. V gave up 4 bases and J gave up 3 bases, with 15 bases separating them. The germline V gene has CDR1 SGHNT and CDR2 YENEEA. The CDR3 region has the DNA TGTGCCAGCAGCTCAAAACGGTTTTCATCTAATGAAAAACTGTTTTTT. Its translation: CASSSKRFSSNEKLFF.

This clonotype has a handful of counts. The chain links TRBV30 to TRBJ2-1; 9 positions match TRBD2. CDR1 is GTSNPN and CDR2 is SVGIG in the germline V gene (reference sequence). V dropped 4 bases and J dropped 4; count of bases not matched to a gene: 8. The CDR3 has 15 amino acids. CDR3 residues: CAWTPGLATYNEQFF. CDR3 DNA sequence: TGTGCCTGGACCCCGGGACTAGCAACTTACAATGAGCAGTTCTTC.

V gene TRBV7-2 combines with J gene TRBJ1-4; perhaps TRBD1 as D (5 bases). The V gene's germline CDR1 is SGHTA and CDR2 FQGNSA. The V gene lost 1 base and the J gene lost 2 bases, with 11 bases spanning the gap. The CDR3 totals 16 residues. The CDR3 loop reads CASSLDPGFTNEKLFF. The CDR3 DNA sequence: TGTGCCAGCAGCTTAGATCCAGGGTTCACTAATGAAAAACTGTTTTTT. The full variable domain, completed using reference TRBV7-2 and TRBJ1-4, is GAGVSQSPSNKVTEKGKDVELRCDPISGHTALYWYRQSLGQGLEFLIYFQGNSAPDKSGLPSDRFSAERTGGSVSTLTIQRTQQEDSAVYLCASSLDPGFTNEKLFFGSGTQLSVL.

This clonotype was observed many times. The chain recombines TRBV29-1 with TRBJ1-2, with 8 nucleotides matching TRBD1. V trimming: 6 bases; J trimming: 0 bases; junction bases outside the gene matches: 12. The CDR3 has 16 residues. Germline assignment: CDR1 SQVTM and CDR2 ANQGSEA. In nucleotides, the CDR3 is TGCAGCGTGAAGCCGGGACAGGCCTATTCTAACTATGGCTACACCTTC. Translated, it gives CSVKPGQAYSNYGYTF.

This clonotype showed up just a few times. The chain uses TRBV28 and TRBJ1-4; D unresolved. This CDR3 has 13 amino acids. Germline CDR1 MDHEN, CDR2 SYDVKM. Between the trimmed V and J ends, which lost 8 bases and 0 bases, there was a span of 7 bases. In DNA, the CDR3 is TGTGCCAGCTACACGGCAACTAATGAAAAACTGTTTTTT. It codes for CASYTATNEKLFF.

The rearrangement links TRBV6-2 or TRBV6-3 to TRBJ1-1; 11 bases line up with TRBD1. Germline values: CDR1 MNHEY, CDR2 SVGEGT. Trimming took 7 bases from V and 10 from J; bases not matched to a gene: 14. This CDR3 is 15 amino acids long. This chain's CDR3 is CASTKEIRDRGGAFF. DNA of the CDR3: TGTGCCAGCACTAAGGAGATCCGGGACAGGGGGGGAGCTTTCTTT.

In its sample, this clonotype was seen a few times. The chain recombines TRBV5-1 with TRBJ2-7, with D hard to call. The V gene lost 2 bases and the J gene lost 0 bases, with 12 bases spanning the gap. This CDR3 has 15 residues. Germline V gives CDR1 SGHRS, CDR2 YFSETQ. The CDR3 region has the DNA TGCGCCAGCAGCTTAGCTGGAATCGGCTCCTACGAGCAGTACTTC. This sequence encodes CASSLAGIGSYEQYF.

In this sample, this clonotype turned up a few times. V and J are TRBV12-3 or TRBV12-4 and TRBJ2-3; the D gene is possibly TRBD1 (6 bases). This CDR3 is built from 14 residues. Trimming removed 3 bases at V and 5 bases at J, with 12 bases between. The CDR3 nucleotides read TGTGCCAGCAGTTTCAGACAGGCGGGAGATACGCAGTATTTT. It codes for CASSFRQAGDTQYF.

This chain joins TRBV5-1 and TRBJ2-6, with D maybe TRBD2 (5 bases). CDR1 and CDR2 from the germline V gene are SGHRS and YFSETQ. This CDR3 region has 18 residues. V shed 4 bases and J shed 0 bases, with 17 bases lying between them. The CDR3 sequence is CASSPLVRGSSGANVLTF. In DNA form, the CDR3 reads TGCGCCAGCAGCCCCCTGGTACGGGGAAGCTCTGGGGCCAACGTCCTGACTTTC.

This clonotype was detected ten times or more. CDR3 region: CAISERIEGLHEQYF. CDR3 in DNA: TGTGCCATCAGTGAGAGGATCGAGGGTCTACACGAGCAGTACTTC. The chain uses TRBV10-3 and TRBJ2-7; D may be TRBD2 (5 bases). Germline-derived CDR1 and CDR2 are ENHRY and SYGVKD. The CDR3 spans 15 residues. V was trimmed by 2 bases and J by 5 bases, leaving 16 bases between them.

There are a few counts of this clonotype. Mismatch with germline at one junction end may stem from a read error. The rearrangement links TRBV20-1 to TRBJ2-1; 10 nucleotides agree with TRBD2. CDR3 size: 16 residues. Germline V CDR1 and CDR2: DFQATT, SNEGSKA (reference sequence). This chain's CDR3 is CSAFPGSGRTEDEQFF. The CDR3 bases are TGCAGTGCTTTCCCGGGTAGCGGGAGGACGGAGGATGAGCAGTTTTTC.

Ten or more counts support this clonotype. This chain joins TRBV20-1 and TRBJ2-4; the D is unclear. The CDR3 covers 16 residues. Trimming took 0 bases from V and 1 from J, leaving 13 bases between them. The germline CDR1 and CDR2 sequences are DFQATT and SNEGSKA (reference sequence). DNA of the CDR3: TGCAGTGCTAGAGATTGGACGTTTACCGCCAAAAACATTCAGTACTTC. Translating it yields CSARDWTFTAKNIQYF.

V and J are TRBV11-1 and TRBJ2-1, with D possibly matching TRBD2 (6 bases). V lost 8 bases and J lost 4, with 15 bases in between. CDR1 SGHAT and CDR2 FQDESV come from the germline V gene (reference sequence). The CDR3 length is 14 residues. For the CDR3, the DNA is TGTGCCAGCCGTTGGCGGGGAACATACAATGAGCAGTTCTTC. This codes for CASRWRGTYNEQFF.

The table lists this clonotype with many counts. The chain employs TRBV5-1 and TRBJ1-6; 9 bases are a match to TRBD1. This CDR3 region has 15 residues. Germline V lookup: CDR1 SGHRS, CDR2 YFSETQ. Losses at the gene ends were 5 bases for V and 2 bases for J; bases not matched to a gene: 2. The CDR3 sequence: CASSRQGAYNSPLHF. CDR3 nucleotides: TGCGCCAGCAGTCGACAGGGGGCCTATAATTCACCCCTCCACTTT.

In this sample, this clonotype turned up many times. The genes are TRBV12-3 or TRBV12-4 and TRBJ2-1, with D possibly called TRBD1 or TRBD2 (5 bases each). The germline V and J ends were trimmed by 4 bases and 1 base, with 11 bases remaining between them. CDR3 size: 15 residues. The CDR3 nucleotides are TGTGCCAGCAGTTCCTTTGGGGGATCCTACAATGAGCAGTTCTTC. Translated: CASSSFGGSYNEQFF.

The table lists this clonotype with many counts. The rearrangement joins TRBV12-3 or TRBV12-4 to TRBJ2-5; possibly TRBD1 for D (5 bases). The CDR3 is 15 amino acids. V was shortened by 4 bases and J by 5 bases, with 17 bases between the two germline ends. Here the CDR3 DNA reads TGTGCCAGCAGTTCCATTGGATGGGGCTTGGAGACCCAGTACTTC. Protein sequence: CASSSIGWGLETQYF.

This clonotype has more than one count but fewer than ten. V and J are TRBV20-1 and TRBJ2-7; TRBD1 matches at 8 bases. Germline V CDR1 and CDR2: DFQATT, SNEGSKA (reference sequence). This CDR3 has 14 amino acids. Trimming at V came to 0 bases and at J to 3 bases, leaving 4 bases not matched to a gene. The CDR3 reads CSARDRQGIYEQYF. The DNA of the CDR3 is TGCAGTGCTAGAGATAGACAGGGGATCTACGAGCAGTACTTC.